This is a list of T cell receptor beta chains from one sample in a study of T-cell memory formation after mild COVID-19. TCRdb reanalysed the 5' RACE reads using MiXCR and keeps one entry per CDR3 protein. The sample holds about 400,000 distinct CDR3 sequences, roughly a quarter seen once. The sample comprised PBMCs or a T cell subset sorted from them (not recorded which). All receptors derive from an adult woman who had mild COVID-19 (a few samples of this study predate the infection). Cell type and time point are not known. CDR3s leave out the opening cysteine and the closing phenylalanine or tryptophan.

TRBV6-5 | ASSYSNTGRETQY
TRBV19 | ASSIDRGSQGYT
TRBV20-1 | SATFPPGLAGVFGNEQF
TRBV7-9 | ASSPTGRYEQY
TRBV20-1 | SAPEPLETQY
TRBV7-3 | ASSLTAGVSYNEQF
TRBV14 | ASSQYQGGNEQF
TRBV5-5 | ASSFHGGTGELF
TRBV7-9 | ASSLVRGGRGTEAF
TRBV5-1 | ASSSGGGIHEQF